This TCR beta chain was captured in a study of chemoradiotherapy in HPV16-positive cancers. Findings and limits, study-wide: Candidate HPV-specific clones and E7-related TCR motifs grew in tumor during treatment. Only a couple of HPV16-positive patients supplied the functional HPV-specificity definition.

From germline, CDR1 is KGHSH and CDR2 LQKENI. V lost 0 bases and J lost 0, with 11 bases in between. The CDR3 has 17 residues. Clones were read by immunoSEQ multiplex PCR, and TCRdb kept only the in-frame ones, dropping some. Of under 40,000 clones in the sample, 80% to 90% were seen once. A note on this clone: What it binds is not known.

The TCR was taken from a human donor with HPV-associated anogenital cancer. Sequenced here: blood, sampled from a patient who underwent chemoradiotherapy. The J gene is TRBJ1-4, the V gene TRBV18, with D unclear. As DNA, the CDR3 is TGTGCCAGCTCACCACCCGGTGACTTTGCAACTAATGAAAAACTGTTTTTT. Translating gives CASSPPGDFATNEKLFF.